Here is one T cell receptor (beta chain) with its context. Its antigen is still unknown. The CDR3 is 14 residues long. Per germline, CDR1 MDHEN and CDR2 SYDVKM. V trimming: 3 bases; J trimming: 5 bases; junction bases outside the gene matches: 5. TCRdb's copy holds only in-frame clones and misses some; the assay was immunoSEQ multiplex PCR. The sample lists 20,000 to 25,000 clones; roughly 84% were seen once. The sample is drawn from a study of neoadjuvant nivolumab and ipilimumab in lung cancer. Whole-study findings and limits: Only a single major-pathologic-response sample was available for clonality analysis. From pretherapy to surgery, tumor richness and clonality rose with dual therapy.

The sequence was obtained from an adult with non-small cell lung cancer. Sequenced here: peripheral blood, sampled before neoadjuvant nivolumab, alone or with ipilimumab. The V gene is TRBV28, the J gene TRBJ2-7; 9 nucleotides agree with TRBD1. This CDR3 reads CASSFDRGGDEQYF. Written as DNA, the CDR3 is TGTGCCAGCAGTTTCGACAGGGGGGGGGACGAGCAGTACTTC.